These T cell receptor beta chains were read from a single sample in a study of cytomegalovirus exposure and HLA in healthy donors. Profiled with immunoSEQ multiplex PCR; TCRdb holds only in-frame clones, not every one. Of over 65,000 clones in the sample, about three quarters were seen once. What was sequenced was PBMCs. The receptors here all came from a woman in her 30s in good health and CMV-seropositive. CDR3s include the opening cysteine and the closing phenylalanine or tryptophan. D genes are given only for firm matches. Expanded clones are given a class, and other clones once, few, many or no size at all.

TGTGCCAGCAGGACACACGGAGGCCAAGAGACCCAGTACTTC CASRTHGGQETQYF TRBJ2-5 TRBV25-1 NA NA
TGTGCCACCAGCAGAGAGGGGTGGGGACTAGCGGGAAGGAATGAGCAGTTCTTC CATSREGWGLAGRNEQFF TRBJ2-1 TRBV15 NA TRBD2
TGTGCCAGCAGCCAGACAGACCAAGAGACCCAGTACTTC CASSQTDQETQYF TRBJ2-5 TRBV6-6 NA NA
TGTGCCAGCAGCTTAGAAGGGACTACTTCCTACGAGCAGTACTTC CASSLEGTTSYEQYF TRBJ2-7 TRBV7-2 NA TRBD2
TGTGCCAGCAGCTTAAGAGAAACTATATCCTACGAGCAGTACTTC CASSLRETISYEQYF TRBJ2-7 TRBV5-6 NA NA
TGTGCCAGCAGCGTAGCCGGGACTAGCACAGATACGCAGTATTTT CASSVAGTSTDTQYF TRBJ2-3 TRBV7-9 NA NA
TGTGCCAGCAGCTACGGACAGGGTTTCTCCCACGAGCAGTACTTC CASSYGQGFSHEQYF TRBJ2-7 TRBV5-6 NA TRBD1
TGTGCCAGCAGCGTACTCCCTAATCAGCCCCAGCATTTT CASSVLPNQPQHF TRBJ1-5 TRBV7-3 NA NA
TGTGCCAGCAGCCCCTGGACAGGGTTCGACGGGGAGCTGTTTTTT CASSPWTGFDGELFF TRBJ2-2 TRBV16 NA TRBD1
TGTGCCAGCAGCGGTCTTACCTCCTACGAGCAGTACTTC CASSGLTSYEQYF TRBJ2-7 TRBV25-1 NA NA
TGCGCCAGCAGCCAAGTGCCCACCCTCGGGGGCAATGAGCAGTTCTTC CASSQVPTLGGNEQFF TRBJ2-1 TRBV4-3 NA NA
TGCGCCAGCAGCGCGGTAGTTGGGACTGAAGCTTTCTTT CASSAVVGTEAFF TRBJ1-1 TRBV5-1 few NA
TGTGCCAGCAGGAACTGGGAGAGAGATGAGCAGTTCTTC CASRNWERDEQFF TRBJ2-1 TRBV11-2 NA NA
TGTGCCAGCAGATTCAGGGGGCGTGAAGCTTTCTTT CASRFRGREAFF TRBJ1-1 TRBV5-5 once TRBD1
TGTGCCAGCTCATTGGCAGGGGACGGCGAGCAGTACTTC CASSLAGDGEQYF TRBJ2-7 TRBV18 few NA
TGCAGCGTTGAACGGGAGTGGGAGCAGTACTTC CSVEREWEQYF TRBJ2-7 TRBV29-1 NA NA
TGTGCCAGCAGCGTGGGGACAGCGACTAGCACAGATACGCAGTATTTT CASSVGTATSTDTQYF TRBJ2-3 TRBV9 NA TRBD1
TGTGCCAGCAGCTTAAGCAGGGGAGGGTTCCGGGAAAACATTCAGTACTTC CASSLSRGGFRENIQYF TRBJ2-4 TRBV7-9 NA NA
TGTGCCAGCAGCCCCGGGACAGGGGGGCTCTACACCTTC CASSPGTGGLYTF TRBJ1-2 TRBV7-2 once TRBD1
TGTGCCAGCAGCCTCAGCGGGAGGGCAAGTGAGCAGTTCTTC CASSLSGRASEQFF TRBJ2-1 TRBV7-3 NA TRBD2
TGTGCCAGCAGTTCTCTAGGTACGCAGTATTTT CASSSLGTQYF TRBJ2-3 TRBV6-5 NA NA
TGTGCCAGCAGTTCTACGGGACAGGGGGCTAGAAACTATGGCTACACCTTC CASSSTGQGARNYGYTF TRBJ1-2 TRBV28 NA TRBD1